There are a few counts of the clone carrying this T cell receptor (beta chain). Its specificity is not known. This sample was included in a study of CD8+CD57+ T cells in acquired aplastic anemia. About the study: When averaged, DNA from sorted CD4+ and CD8+ cells came to 3.2 ug. Study findings and constraints: Between patients and controls, some 31 CD8+ CDR3 sequences were found in common.

TCR beta VDJ and CDR3 profiles were obtained from a genomic DNA template. TCRdb re-analysed the reads in MiXCR, keeping a single row per CDR3 protein. The profile shows some 220,000 distinct CDR3 sequences, roughly 35% of them singletons. Sequencing input: sorted CD4+, CD8+, or CD8+CD57+ T cells (not recorded which) from PBMCs. The sequence came from a human donor in good health, serving as a control.

Here the CDR3 reads CASSYETSGTRGEQYF. The DNA for the CDR3 is TGTGCCAGCAGTTACGAGACCTCCGGTACAAGGGGTGAGCAGTACTTC. The chain combines TRBV6-6 with TRBJ2-7, with D possibly matching TRBD1 (5 bases). The germline V gene has CDR1 MNHNY and CDR2 SVGAGI (reference sequence). The CDR3 is 16 residues long. V was cut by 2 bases and J by 7 bases, with 21 bases left in between.